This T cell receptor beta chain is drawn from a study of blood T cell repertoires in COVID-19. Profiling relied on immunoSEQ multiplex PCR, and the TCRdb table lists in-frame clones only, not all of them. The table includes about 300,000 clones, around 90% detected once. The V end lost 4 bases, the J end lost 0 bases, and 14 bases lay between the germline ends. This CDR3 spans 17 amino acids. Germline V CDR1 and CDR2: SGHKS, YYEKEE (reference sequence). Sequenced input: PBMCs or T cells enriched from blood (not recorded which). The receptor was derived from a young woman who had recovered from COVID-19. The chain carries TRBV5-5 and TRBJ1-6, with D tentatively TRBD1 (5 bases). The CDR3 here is CASSAGVMSSYNSPLHF. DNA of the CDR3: TGTGCCAGCAGCGCGGGGGTCATGAGCTCCTATAATTCACCCCTCCACTTT. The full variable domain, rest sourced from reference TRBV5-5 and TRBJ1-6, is DAGVTQSPTHLIKTRGQQVTLRCSPISGHKSVSWYQQVLGQGPQFIFQYYEKEERGRGNFPDRFSARQFPNYSSELNVNALLLGDSALYLCASSAGVMSSYNSPLHFGNGTRLTVT.